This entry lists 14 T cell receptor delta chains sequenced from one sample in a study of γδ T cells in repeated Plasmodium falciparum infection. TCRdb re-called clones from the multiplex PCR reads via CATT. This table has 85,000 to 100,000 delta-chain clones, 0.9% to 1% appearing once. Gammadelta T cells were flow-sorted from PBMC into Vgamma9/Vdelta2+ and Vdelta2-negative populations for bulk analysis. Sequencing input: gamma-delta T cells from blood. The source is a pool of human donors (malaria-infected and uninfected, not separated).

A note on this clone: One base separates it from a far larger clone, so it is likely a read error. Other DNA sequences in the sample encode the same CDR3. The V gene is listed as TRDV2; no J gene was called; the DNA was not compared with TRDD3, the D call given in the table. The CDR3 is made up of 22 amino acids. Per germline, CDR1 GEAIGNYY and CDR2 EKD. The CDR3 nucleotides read TGTGCCTGTGACACTTTAAGGGATGGGGGGACCAATACAGGGGACTACACCGATAAACTTATCTTT. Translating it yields CACDTLRDGGTNTGDYTDKLIF.

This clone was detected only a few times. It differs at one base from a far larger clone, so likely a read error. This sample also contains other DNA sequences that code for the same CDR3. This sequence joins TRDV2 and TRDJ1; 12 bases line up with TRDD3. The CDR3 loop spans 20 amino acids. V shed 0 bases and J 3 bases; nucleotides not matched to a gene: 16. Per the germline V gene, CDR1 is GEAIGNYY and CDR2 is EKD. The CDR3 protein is CACDTVGPGGYERLSDKLIF. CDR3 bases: TGTGCCTGTGACACCGTAGGCCCTGGGGGATACGAAAGGCTTTCCGATAAACTCATCTTT.

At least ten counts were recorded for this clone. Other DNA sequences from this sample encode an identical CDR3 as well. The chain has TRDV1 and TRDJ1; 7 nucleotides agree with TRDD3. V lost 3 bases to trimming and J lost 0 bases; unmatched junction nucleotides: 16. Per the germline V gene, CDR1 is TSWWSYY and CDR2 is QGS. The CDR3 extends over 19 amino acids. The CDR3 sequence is CALGDSSGLGGKYTDKLIF. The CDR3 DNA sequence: TGTGCTCTTGGGGATTCTTCGGGGCTGGGGGGAAAGTACACCGATAAACTCATCTTT.

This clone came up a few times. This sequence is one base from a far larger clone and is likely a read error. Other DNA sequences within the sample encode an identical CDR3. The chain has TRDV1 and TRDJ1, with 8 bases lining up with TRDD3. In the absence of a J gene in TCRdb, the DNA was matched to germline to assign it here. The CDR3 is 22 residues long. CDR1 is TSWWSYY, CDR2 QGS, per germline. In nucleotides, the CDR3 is TGCGCTCTTGGGGAACCACCCCCCGGCCCGTCCCCAAGCTGGGGGACAGGTGGTAAACTCATCTTT. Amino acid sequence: CALGEPPPGPSPSWGTGGKLIF.

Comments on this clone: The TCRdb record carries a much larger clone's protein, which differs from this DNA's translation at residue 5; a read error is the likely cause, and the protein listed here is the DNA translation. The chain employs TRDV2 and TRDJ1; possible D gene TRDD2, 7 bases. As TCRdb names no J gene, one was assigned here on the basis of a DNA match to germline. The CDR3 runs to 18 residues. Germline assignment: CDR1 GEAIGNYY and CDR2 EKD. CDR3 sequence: CADKVSYVPGDVTDKLIF. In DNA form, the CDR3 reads TGTGCAGACAAGGTTTCCTACGTACCTGGGGACGTTACCGATAAACTCATCTTT.

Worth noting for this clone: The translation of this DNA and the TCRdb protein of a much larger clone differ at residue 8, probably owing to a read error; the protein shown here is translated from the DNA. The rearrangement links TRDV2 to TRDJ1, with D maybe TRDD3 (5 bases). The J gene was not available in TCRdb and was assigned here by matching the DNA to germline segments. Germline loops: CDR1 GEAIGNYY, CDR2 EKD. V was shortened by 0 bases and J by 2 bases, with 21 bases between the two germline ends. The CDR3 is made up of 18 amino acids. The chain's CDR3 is CACDTVTAGARGTDKLIF. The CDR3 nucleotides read TGTGCCTGTGACACCGTGACTGCAGGAGCCCGGGGGACCGATAAACTCATCTTT.

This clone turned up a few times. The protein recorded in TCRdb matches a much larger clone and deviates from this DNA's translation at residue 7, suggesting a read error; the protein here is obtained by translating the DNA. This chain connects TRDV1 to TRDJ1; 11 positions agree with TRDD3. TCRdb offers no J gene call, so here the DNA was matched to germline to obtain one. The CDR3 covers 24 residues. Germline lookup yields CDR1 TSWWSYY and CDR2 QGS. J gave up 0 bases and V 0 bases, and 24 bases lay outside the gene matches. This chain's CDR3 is CALGELKSYLLRTGGYIHTDKLIF. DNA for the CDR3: TGTGCTCTTGGGGAACTCAAATCCTACCTCCTACGTACTGGGGGATATATCCACACCGATAAACTCATCTTT.

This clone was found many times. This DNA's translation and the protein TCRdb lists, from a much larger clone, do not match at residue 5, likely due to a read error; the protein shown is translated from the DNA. The CDR3, as DNA: TGTGCCTGTGACTCCTTGTTACTGGGGGATACGAAGACCGATAAACTCATCTTT. Translated, it gives CACDSLLLGDTKTDKLIF. This rearrangement joins TRDV2 to TRDJ1; 13 nucleotides align to TRDD3. CDR1 and CDR2 (germline): GEAIGNYY, EKD. With 3 bases clipped from V and 2 bases from J, the junction kept 11 bases outside the gene matches. This CDR3 has 18 amino acids.

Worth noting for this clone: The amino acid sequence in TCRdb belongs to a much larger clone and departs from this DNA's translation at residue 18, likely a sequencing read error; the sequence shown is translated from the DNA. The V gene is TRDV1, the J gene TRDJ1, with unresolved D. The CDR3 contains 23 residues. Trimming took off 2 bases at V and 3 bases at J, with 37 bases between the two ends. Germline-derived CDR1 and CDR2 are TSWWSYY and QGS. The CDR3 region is CALGEDPSPLYKSFSPYADKLIF. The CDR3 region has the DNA TGTGCTCTTGGGGAAGACCCGTCCCCTCTCTATAAGTCATTCTCCCCGTACGCCGATAAACTCATCTTT.

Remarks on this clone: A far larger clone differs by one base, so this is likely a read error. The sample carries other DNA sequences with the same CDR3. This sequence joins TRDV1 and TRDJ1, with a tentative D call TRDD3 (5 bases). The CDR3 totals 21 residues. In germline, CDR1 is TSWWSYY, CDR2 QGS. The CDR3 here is CALGELVLIDPRGGATDKLIF. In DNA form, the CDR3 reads TGTGCCCTTGGGGAACTAGTTCTAATTGACCCTCGGGGGGGTGCCACCGATAAACTCATCTTT.

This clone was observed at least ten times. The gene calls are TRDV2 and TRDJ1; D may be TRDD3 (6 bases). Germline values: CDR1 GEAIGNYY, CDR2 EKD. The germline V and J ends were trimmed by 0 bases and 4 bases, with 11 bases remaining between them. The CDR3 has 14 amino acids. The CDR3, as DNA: TGTGCCTGTGACACCCTTTTGGGATACGATAAACTCATCTTT. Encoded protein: CACDTLLGYDKLIF.

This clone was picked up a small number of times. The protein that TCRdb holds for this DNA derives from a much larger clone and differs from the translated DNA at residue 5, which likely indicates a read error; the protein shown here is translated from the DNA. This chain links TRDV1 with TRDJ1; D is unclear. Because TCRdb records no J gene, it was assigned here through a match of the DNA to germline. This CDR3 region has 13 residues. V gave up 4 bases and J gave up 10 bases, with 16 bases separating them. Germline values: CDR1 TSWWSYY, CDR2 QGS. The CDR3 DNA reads TGTGCTCTTGGGGGAGGGGTACGGGGTTTACTCATCTTT. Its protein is CALGGGVRGLLIF.

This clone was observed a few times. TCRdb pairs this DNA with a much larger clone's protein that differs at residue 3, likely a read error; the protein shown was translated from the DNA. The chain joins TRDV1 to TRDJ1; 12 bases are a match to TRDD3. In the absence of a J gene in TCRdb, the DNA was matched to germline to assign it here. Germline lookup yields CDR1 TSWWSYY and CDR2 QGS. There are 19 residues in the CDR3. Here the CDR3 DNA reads TGTGCTCCTGGGGTATTCCTACTTGGAACTGGGGGATACAGGAATAAACTCATCTTT. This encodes CAPGVFLLGTGGYRNKLIF.

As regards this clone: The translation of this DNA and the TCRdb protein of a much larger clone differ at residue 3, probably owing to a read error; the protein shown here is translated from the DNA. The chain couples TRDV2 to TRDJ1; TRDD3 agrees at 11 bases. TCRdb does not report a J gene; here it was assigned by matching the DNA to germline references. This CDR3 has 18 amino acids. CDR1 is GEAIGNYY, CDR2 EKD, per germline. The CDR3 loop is CARDSLLGDTPYTDKLIF. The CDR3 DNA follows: TGTGCCCGTGACAGTTTGCTGGGGGATACCCCGTACACCGATAAACTCATCTTT.